The T cell receptor (beta chain) under discussion was sequenced for a study of blood T cell repertoires in COVID-19. Study as a whole: The origin of the acute and convalescent COVID-19 samples was the United States, Italy and Spain. From T cells, B-cell-depleted T cells, or PBMCs came the material, which was cDNA or gDNA.

Source study methods: How many nucleated cells were present was estimated from reference gene primer amplification. Repertoires were generated with immunoSEQ multiplex PCR, while TCRdb's copy carries only in-frame clones and drops some. Clone size and the V and J calls come from that table; the DNA yielded D and trimming. The data show around 80,000 clones, 75% to 85% seen once. Germline CDR1 reads SGHTA; CDR2 reads FQGNSA. CDR3 size: 14 residues. The trim removed 5 bases at V and 4 bases at J, leaving 5 bases unmatched. The sequencing sample was made of peripheral blood. The chain joins TRBV7-2 to TRBJ1-3; 7 bases match TRBD1. The sequence came from a woman of 80 years or more with acute or convalescent COVID-19. The CDR3 DNA is TGTGCCAGCAGCCCGACAGGGCACGGAAACACCATATATTTT. Protein product: CASSPTGHGNTIYF.